This TCR beta chain was captured by sequencing in a study of identical twins. The donors were all healthy and Caucasian. Notes on the study in general: Insertions were reduced in abundant cord blood beta clonotypes but not in memory repertoires. The study based its conclusions on cross-sectional statistical analysis and did not follow the same donors.

The V end lost 2 bases, the J end lost 6 bases, and 9 bases lay between the germline ends. The CDR3 covers 13 residues. The germline CDR1 and CDR2 sequences are SGHTA and FQGNSA. TCRdb itself ran the 5' RACE reads through MiXCR, one entry per CDR3 protein. The sample lists 500,000 or so distinct CDR3 sequences, about 20% occurring once. This clonotype was picked up many times. What it binds is unknown. These data also formed part of another study, on T cells expressing NK-cell markers. That report adds: Seven donors tested HCMV-seropositive and one tested seronegative among the eight sequenced.

This TCR came from a young woman in good health. The chain uses TRBV7-2 and TRBJ2-3; D unclear. Sequencing was carried out using CD4+ T cells sorted from blood. For the CDR3, the DNA is TGTGCCAGCAGCTTACTTAAGTGGGATACGCAGTATTTT. Its protein is CASSLLKWDTQYF.